These 16 T cell receptor beta chains were all obtained from the same sample, sequenced in a study of CD8 T cells in Susac syndrome. After extraction with the RNeasy kit, about 0.5 to 1 ug of the RNA was reverse transcribed using random hexamers. TCRdb reprocessed the immunoSEQ multiplex PCR reads via MiXCR and lists one record per CDR3 protein. The table records about 290,000 distinct CDR3 sequences, about 89% of them present only once. The sample was CD8+ T cells from PBMCs. These receptor sequences come from a human donor with multiple sclerosis.

V is TRBV5-4 and J is TRBJ1-2, with D tentatively TRBD1 (6 bases). V lost 0 bases to trimming and J lost 3 bases, with 12 bases between them. The CDR3 extends over 15 amino acids. The germline V gene encodes CDR1 SGHNT and CDR2 YYREEE (reference sequence). The CDR3 loop is CASSLVGGPDYGYTF. CDR3 DNA sequence: TGTGCCAGCAGCTTGGTGGGGGGGCCTGACTATGGCTACACCTTC. The complete variable domain, with remaining parts taken from reference TRBV5-4 and TRBJ1-2, reads ETGVTQSPTHLIKTRGQQVTLRCSSQSGHNTVSWYQQALGQGPQFIFQYYREEENGRGNFPPRFSGLQFPNYSSELNVNALELDDSALYLCASSLVGGPDYGYTFGSGTRLTVV.

This sequence joins TRBV7-8 and TRBJ1-1; D not certain. CDR3 length: 18 amino acids. Germline assignment: CDR1 SGHVS and CDR2 FQNEAQ. Trimming cost V 2 bases and J 1 base, with 20 bases left between them. CDR3 in DNA: TGTGCCAGCAGCTTAAACTCGGAGCGGTCCTTTTCGAACACTGAAGCTTTCTTT. Its translation: CASSLNSERSFSNTEAFF. Full variable domain (remainder filled in from reference TRBV7-8 and TRBJ1-1): GAGVSQSPRYKVAKRGQDVALRCDPISGHVSLFWYQQALGQGPEFLTYFQNEAQLDKSGLPSDRFFAERPEGSVSTLKIQRTQQEDSAVYLCASSLNSERSFSNTEAFFGQGTRLTVV.

The chain recombines TRBV27 with TRBJ2-3; the D is unclear. This CDR3 spans 13 amino acids. V lost 5 bases to trimming and J lost 4 bases, with 10 bases between them. Germline V CDR1 and CDR2: MNHEY, SMNVEV (reference sequence). The DNA of the CDR3 is TGTGCCAGCAGTACGTTAGGCTCAGATACGCAGTATTTT. It yields the protein CASSTLGSDTQYF.

The rearrangement links TRBV9 to TRBJ2-3; either TRBD1 or TRBD2 may supply D (5 bases each). Trimming shortened V by 4 bases and J by 0 bases, and 18 bases separated the two germline ends. The CDR3 covers 17 residues. Germline V gene lookup returns CDR1 SGDLS and CDR2 YYNGEE. CDR3 residues: CASSPPGAGASTDTQYF. In nucleotides, the CDR3 is TGTGCCAGCAGCCCTCCCGGGGCGGGTGCTAGCACAGATACGCAGTATTTT.

V gene TRBV4-1 combines with J gene TRBJ1-2; D unclear. V lost 1 base, J lost 8 bases, and 17 bases lay in between. Germline V gene sequence: CDR1 MGHRA, CDR2 YSYEKL. This CDR3 spans 15 amino acids. CDR3 in amino acids: CASSQVNERMGGYTF. CDR3 bases: TGCGCCAGCAGCCAAGTGAATGAGCGGATGGGAGGCTACACCTTC.

CDR3 nucleotides: TGTGCCAGCAGCCAAGGGTCAGGGGGCTATGAGCAGTTCTTC. This encodes CASSQGSGGYEQFF. V and J are TRBV3-1 and TRBJ2-1; TRBD1 matches at 8 bases. V was pared by 1 base and J by 8 bases, with 4 bases of the junction left unmatched. CDR1 is LGHDT, CDR2 YNNKEL, per germline (reference sequence). This CDR3 comprises 14 residues.

This clonotype has a single count. CDR3 DNA: TGTGCCAGCAGCTTAGTCGAAGAGGGGGCCCATTCACCCCTCCACTTT. This sequence encodes CASSLVEEGAHSPLHF. The rearrangement joins TRBV7-8 to TRBJ1-6; 7 nucleotides align to TRBD1. From germline, CDR1 is SGHVS and CDR2 FQNEAQ. V shed 1 base, J shed 8 bases, and the junction held 8 bases outside the gene matches. The CDR3 contains 16 residues.

The J gene is TRBJ1-1, the V gene TRBV20-1; 8 bases agree with TRBD1. Trimming at V came to 2 bases and at J to 2 bases, leaving 7 bases not matched to a gene. The CDR3 contains 15 residues. The V gene's germline CDR1 is DFQATT and CDR2 SNEGSKA (reference sequence). CDR3 residues: CSARRGDRYNTEAFF. CDR3 nucleotide sequence: TGCAGTGCTAGAAGGGGGGACAGGTATAACACTGAAGCTTTCTTT.

Here the CDR3 reads CASRLEEIGPRGAYEQYF. The CDR3 DNA follows: TGTGCAAGTCGCTTAGAAGAGATAGGGCCCAGAGGGGCCTACGAGCAGTACTTC. The chain recombines TRBV12-2 with TRBJ2-7; the table's D call of TRBD2 was not tested on the DNA. TRBV12-2 is shown as a pseudogene. CDR3 length: 18 residues.

The chain is built from TRBV20-1 and TRBJ2-7; perhaps TRBD2 as D (5 bases). Germline values: CDR1 DFQATT, CDR2 SNEGSKA (reference sequence). The germline V and J ends were trimmed by 3 bases and 6 bases, with 9 bases remaining between them. The CDR3 has 11 amino acids. CDR3 in amino acids: CSASPGVEQYF. The CDR3 DNA follows: TGCAGTGCTAGTCCCGGGGTCGAGCAGTACTTC.

This rearrangement joins TRBV12-3 or TRBV12-4 to TRBJ2-7, with TRBD1 matching over 8 bases. There are 15 residues in the CDR3. V trimming: 4 bases; J trimming: 7 bases; junction bases outside the gene matches: 12. The CDR3: CASSSRTGRLVEQYF. The CDR3 DNA reads TGTGCCAGCAGTTCCCGGACAGGGAGGCTGGTTGAGCAGTACTTC.

The V gene is TRBV7-2, the J gene TRBJ2-2, with TRBD2 matching over 8 bases. This CDR3 is built from 16 residues. J was trimmed by 6 bases and V by 2 bases; bases with no gene match: 8. Per germline, CDR1 SGHTA and CDR2 FQGNSA. The CDR3 coding sequence is TGTGCCAGCAGCTTAAAAGCGGGAGAAATGGCCGGGGAGCTGTTTTTT. It codes for CASSLKAGEMAGELFF. The entire variable domain, with the rest obtained from reference TRBV7-2 and TRBJ2-2, is as follows: GAGVSQSPSNKVTEKGKDVELRCDPISGHTALYWYRQSLGQGLEFLIYFQGNSAPDKSGLPSDRFSAERTGGSVSTLTIQRTQQEDSAVYLCASSLKAGEMAGELFFGEGSRLTVL.

V and J are TRBV3-1 and TRBJ2-3; possibly TRBD1 or TRBD2 for D (5 bases each). V dropped 1 base and J dropped 4 bases, with 12 bases sitting between them. CDR1 and CDR2 (germline): LGHDT, YNNKEL (reference sequence). This CDR3 has 15 residues. The CDR3 spells CASSQVDWDPDTQYF. The CDR3 DNA reads TGTGCCAGCAGCCAAGTGGACTGGGACCCAGATACGCAGTATTTT.

V is TRBV6-2 or TRBV6-3 and J is TRBJ2-7, with 7 bases matching TRBD2. The CDR3 extends over 14 amino acids. Trimming cost V 6 bases and J 2 bases; bases outside gene matches: 7. Germline CDR1 reads MNHEY; CDR2 reads SVGEGT. As DNA, the CDR3 is TGTGCCAGCAGCGCAGGACTAGTTCCCTACGAGCAGTACTTC. Its protein is CASSAGLVPYEQYF.

This chain uses TRBV7-9 with TRBJ2-1; D might be TRBD2 (6 bases). The V end lost 5 bases, the J end lost 2 bases, and 25 bases lay between the germline ends. The CDR3 runs 19 residues. CDR1 and CDR2 from the germline V gene are SEHNR and FQNEAQ (reference sequence). CDR3 protein: CASSLIVGVSGDTYNEQFF. The CDR3 nucleotides are TGTGCCAGCAGCCTAATAGTAGGAGTGTCGGGGGATACCTACAATGAGCAGTTCTTC.

CDR3 protein: CASSITGGGYGYTF. CDR3 DNA sequence: TGTGCCAGCAGTATAACAGGGGGTGGGTATGGCTACACCTTC. The chain combines TRBV28 with TRBJ1-2; 8 bases line up with TRBD1. Per the germline V gene, CDR1 is MDHEN and CDR2 is SYDVKM. This CDR3 is built from 14 residues. V was pared by 5 bases and J by 5 bases, with 7 bases of the junction left unmatched.